The 14 T cell receptor beta chains given below trace back to one sample, sequenced in a study of cytomegalovirus exposure and HLA in healthy donors. The PCR had 60 Vbeta and 13 Jbeta primers. Method: immunoSEQ multiplex PCR; TCRdb's copy keeps in-frame clones and lacks some. The sample records approximately 160,000 clones, roughly four fifths being singletons. The sample comprised PBMCs. These receptors were collected from a man aged 18 to 30 in good health and CMV-seronegative.

V is TRBV19 and J is TRBJ1-5; TRBD1 agrees at 12 bases. The germline CDR1 and CDR2 sequences are LNHDA and SQIVND (reference sequence). The CDR3 spans 14 residues. V lost 8 bases, J lost 7 bases, and 6 bases stayed unmatched. The CDR3 protein is CASEGQGARQPQHF. The DNA for the CDR3 is TGTGCCAGTGAGGGACAGGGGGCGAGGCAGCCCCAGCATTTT.

This chain connects TRBV27 to TRBJ1-1; D call uncertain. V was shortened by 6 bases and J by 3 bases, with 11 bases between the two germline ends. Germline loops: CDR1 MNHEY, CDR2 SMNVEV (reference sequence). The CDR3 extends over 13 amino acids. The CDR3 nucleotides are TGTGCCAGCAGGGTCCGCGGGGACACTGAAGCTTTCTTT. Translating gives CASRVRGDTEAFF.

The genes are TRBV9 and TRBJ2-1; 8 nucleotides line up with TRBD2. The CDR3 is made up of 15 amino acids. V shed 4 bases, J shed 8 bases, and the junction held 11 bases outside the gene matches. Per the germline V gene, CDR1 is SGDLS and CDR2 is YYNGEE. The CDR3 nucleotides read TGTGCCAGCAGCCCCCCAGGGACTAGAGTCTATGAGCAGTTCTTC. Protein sequence: CASSPPGTRVYEQFF.

This chain connects TRBV2 to TRBJ1-2; D remains unclear. There are 12 residues in the CDR3. With 3 bases removed from V and 4 bases from J, the gap between germline ends came to 6 bases. Looked up from germline, CDR1 is SNHLY and CDR2 is FYNNEI. CDR3 region: CASSEWPYGYTF. The CDR3 DNA reads as TGTGCCAGCAGTGAGTGGCCCTATGGCTACACCTTC.

The chain is built from TRBV11-2 and TRBJ2-3; 9 bases match TRBD2. V shed 1 base, J shed 3 bases, and the junction held 2 bases outside the gene matches. Germline lookup yields CDR1 SGHAT and CDR2 FQNNGV. The CDR3 is made up of 15 amino acids. CDR3 DNA sequence: TGTGCCAGCAGCTTAGGACTAGCGGAAACAGATACGCAGTATTTT. This translates into CASSLGLAETDTQYF. Variable domain in full (rest from reference TRBV11-2 and TRBJ2-3): EAGVAQSPRYKIIEKRQSVAFWCNPISGHATLYWYQQILGQGPKLLIQFQNNGVVDDSQLPKDRFSAERLKGVDSTLKIQPAKLEDSAVYLCASSLGLAETDTQYFGPGTRLTVL.

Turning to this clone: Additional DNA sequences in this sample encode the identical CDR3. V gene TRBV7-2 combines with J gene TRBJ1-1; a possible D gene is TRBD1 (5 bases). The CDR3 covers 13 residues. Germline assignment: CDR1 SGHTA and CDR2 FQGNSA. Trimming removed 5 bases from V and 1 base from J, with 8 bases in between. The CDR3, as DNA: TGTGCCAGCAGCCTAGACAGGAACACTGAAGCTTTCTTT. It encodes CASSLDRNTEAFF. The whole variable domain, filled in from reference TRBV7-2 and TRBJ1-1, reads GAGVSQSPSNKVTEKGKDVELRCDPISGHTALYWYRQSLGQGLEFLIYFQGNSAPDKSGLPSDRFSAERTGGSVSTLTIQRTQQEDSAVYLCASSLDRNTEAFFGQGTRLTVV.

The chain has TRBV6-5 and TRBJ1-5; D not certain. Germline-derived CDR1 and CDR2 are MNHEY and SVGAGI. V lost 6 bases and J lost 2, with 11 bases in between. This CDR3 is built from 14 residues. DNA of the CDR3: TGTGCCAGCAGCCCCGCGGAGGGCAATCAGCCCCAGCATTTT. Translating it yields CASSPAEGNQPQHF.

The gene calls are TRBV13 and TRBJ2-1; TRBD2 matches 9 bases. Germline V lookup: CDR1 PRHDT, CDR2 FYEKMQ (reference sequence). The CDR3 loop spans 14 amino acids. The V segment lost 5 bases and the J segment 8 bases; nucleotides outside the gene matches: 7. The CDR3 region is CASSRGGGLDEQFF. The CDR3 region has the DNA TGTGCCAGCAGCCGCGGGGGGGGGTTGGATGAGCAGTTCTTC.

This clone was picked up one time. The chain employs TRBV11-2 and TRBJ2-2, with 7 bases aligning to TRBD2. V lost 3 bases to trimming and J lost 9 bases; unmatched junction nucleotides: 10. The CDR3 runs to 15 residues. Germline CDR1 and CDR2: SGHAT and FQNNGV. Here the CDR3 reads CASSFQRGHQRELFF. Here the CDR3 DNA reads TGTGCCAGCAGCTTCCAGCGGGGCCACCAACGGGAGCTGTTTTTT.

This clone was seen a few times. V usage is TRBV14 and J usage is TRBJ2-7; tentatively, D is TRBD2 (6 bases). Trimming stripped 1 base from V and 2 bases from J, with 18 bases between. Germline-derived CDR1 and CDR2 are SGHDN and FVKESK. The CDR3 totals 17 residues. The CDR3 sequence is CASSQGLLRGGTYEQYF. The CDR3 nucleotides read TGTGCCAGCAGCCAAGGACTACTGAGGGGAGGAACCTACGAGCAGTACTTC.

V usage is TRBV27 and J usage is TRBJ2-3; possibly TRBD2 for D (6 bases). The CDR3 runs to 15 residues. V dropped 0 bases and J dropped 3 bases, with 10 bases sitting between them. The germline CDR1 and CDR2 sequences are MNHEY and SMNVEV (reference sequence). CDR3 loop: CASSLSGGRTDTQYF. In DNA, the CDR3 is TGTGCCAGCAGTTTATCCGGGGGACGGACAGATACGCAGTATTTT.

As concerns this clone: The junction does not match germline at one end; this may be a read error. The chain links TRBV7-9 to TRBJ1-1; 7 bases are shared with TRBD1. CDR1 is SEHNR, CDR2 FQNEAQ, per germline (reference sequence). The CDR3 runs to 13 residues. For the CDR3, the DNA is TGTTCCAGCAGCTTCGACAGGGACACTGAAGCTTTCTTT. Its protein is CSSSFDRDTEAFF.

The genes are TRBV27 and TRBJ2-7; D is possibly TRBD2 (5 bases). The germline V and J ends were trimmed by 7 bases and 1 base, with 8 bases remaining between them. Per the germline V gene, CDR1 is MNHEY and CDR2 is SMNVEV (reference sequence). The CDR3 is 12 residues long. CDR3 bases: TGTGCCAGCATTGGCGGGTCCTACGAGCAGTACTTC. Its translation is CASIGGSYEQYF.

The genes are TRBV29-1 and TRBJ1-2; D call uncertain. Trimming removed 5 bases at V and 7 bases at J, with 8 bases between. Looked up from germline, CDR1 is SQVTM and CDR2 is ANQGSEA. The CDR3 spans 10 residues. CDR3 in DNA: TGCAGCGTTTACACGGGTGGCTACACCTTC. Residues: CSVYTGGYTF.